This T cell receptor beta chain was observed in a study of blood T cell repertoires in COVID-19. At the level of the study: Sites in the United States, Italy and Spain provided acute and convalescent COVID-19 samples. The cDNA or gDNA used as material had been derived from T cells, B-cell-depleted T cells, or PBMCs.

TCRdb's copy holds only in-frame clones and misses some; the assay was immunoSEQ multiplex PCR. Among some 180,000 clones listed, about 81% were seen once. The origin of this receptor is a woman aged 55-70 years with COVID-19, enrolled during active disease. Sequencing used peripheral blood.

The CDR3 region has the DNA TGTGCCAGTAGTACGAGCGGGAGGGACGGTACGCAGTATTTT. It yields the protein CASSTSGRDGTQYF. The chain joins TRBV19 to TRBJ2-3; 10 nucleotides agree with TRBD2. The CDR3 is 14 amino acids. V lost 4 bases, J lost 8 bases, and 6 bases stayed unmatched. Per germline, CDR1 LNHDA and CDR2 SQIVND (reference sequence).